The 25 T cell receptor beta chains given below trace back to one sample, sequenced in a study of blood T cell repertoires in COVID-19. Sequencing used immunoSEQ multiplex PCR; TCRdb keeps in-frame clones, though not all of them. Found here are fewer than 110,000 clones, 80% to 85% of them singletons; the top ten hold roughly 4.6%. Sequencing used peripheral blood. The source is a human donor in a cohort sampled during active COVID-19.

The rearrangement links TRBV19 to TRBJ2-4; D perhaps matches TRBD1 (6 bases). This CDR3 spans 15 amino acids. The ends were cut back, 6 bases at V and 0 bases at J, with 12 bases in the middle. Germline CDR1 is LNHDA and CDR2 is SQIVND (reference sequence). The CDR3 protein is CASSRTALAKNIQYF. Written as DNA, the CDR3 is TGTGCCAGTAGCCGGACAGCCCTAGCCAAAAACATTCAGTACTTC.

The chain combines TRBV20-1 with TRBJ1-1; 10 bases line up with TRBD1. The CDR3 spans 14 residues. The J segment lost 3 bases and the V segment lost 3 bases, leaving 4 bases of the junction unmatched. Germline CDR1 DFQATT, CDR2 SNEGSKA (reference sequence). The CDR3 nucleotides read TGCAGTGCTAGTCCGACAGGGGGCTACACTGAAGCTTTCTTT. It is translated as CSASPTGGYTEAFF.

V usage is TRBV10-3 and J usage is TRBJ2-7, with a possible D match to TRBD2 (6 bases). The CDR3 has 13 residues. Trimming pared 10 bases from V and 3 bases from J, leaving 16 bases between. CDR1 and CDR2 (germline): ENHRY, SYGVKD. In nucleotides, the CDR3 is TGTGCCACGTGGGAACCGGGAGTCTACGAGCAGTACTTC. As protein: CATWEPGVYEQYF.

The rearrangement joins TRBV6-2 or TRBV6-3 to TRBJ1-2; D remains unclear. Germline V gene data show CDR1 as MNHEY and CDR2 as SVGEGT. The CDR3 loop spans 14 amino acids. V dropped 0 bases and J dropped 7 bases, with 12 bases sitting between them. Here the CDR3 reads CASSYSISGFGYTF. DNA of the CDR3: TGTGCCAGCAGTTACTCGATTTCGGGGTTTGGCTACACCTTC.

This sequence joins TRBV5-4 and TRBJ2-3; D gene ambiguous. This CDR3 contains 15 residues. Looked up from germline, CDR1 is SGHNT and CDR2 is YYREEE (reference sequence). V lost 0 bases and J lost 0, with 8 bases in between. CDR3 nucleotide sequence: TGTGCCAGCAGCTTGGACAGCTACAGCACAGATACGCAGTATTTT. Its protein is CASSLDSYSTDTQYF. Using reference TRBV5-4 and TRBJ2-3 for the parts outside the CDR3, the full variable domain is ETGVTQSPTHLIKTRGQQVTLRCSSQSGHNTVSWYQQALGQGPQFIFQYYREEENGRGNFPPRFSGLQFPNYSSELNVNALELDDSALYLCASSLDSYSTDTQYFGPGTRLTVL.

The rearrangement links TRBV19 to TRBJ1-4; D is uncertain. Trimming removed 1 base from V and 0 bases from J, with 12 bases in between. This CDR3 contains 17 residues. From germline, CDR1 is LNHDA and CDR2 SQIVND (reference sequence). The CDR3 reads CASSIVGGYATNEKLFF. The CDR3 DNA reads TGTGCCAGTAGTATAGTAGGCGGATATGCAACTAATGAAAAACTGTTTTTT.

The gene calls are TRBV10-1 and TRBJ2-7; TRBD1 matches 7 bases. The CDR3 extends over 15 amino acids. The germline V gene has CDR1 WNHNN and CDR2 SYGVQD (reference sequence). J lost 6 bases, V lost 0 bases, and 8 bases had no gene match. CDR3 in amino acids: CASSESGQYGFEQYV. In DNA form, the CDR3 reads TGCGCCAGCAGTGAGTCGGGACAGTACGGTTTCGAGCAGTACGTC.

V usage is TRBV18 and J usage is TRBJ1-6; 7 bases map to TRBD1. CDR1 is KGHSH, CDR2 LQKENI, per germline. The CDR3 covers 12 residues. V lost 0 bases to trimming and J lost 14 bases; unmatched junction nucleotides: 1. The CDR3 bases are TGTGCCAGCTCACCACCGACAGGGACCCTCCACTTT. Protein sequence: CASSPPTGTLHF.

The genes are TRBV3-1 (or the pseudogene TRBV3-2) and TRBJ2-1; D perhaps matches TRBD1 (5 bases). The CDR3 has 15 residues. CDR1 and CDR2 (germline): LGHDT, YNNKEL (reference sequence). The V end lost 1 base, the J end lost 6 bases, and 13 bases lay between the germline ends. The DNA for the CDR3 is TGTGCCAGCAGCCAAGTCAGGGTGAGTCGCAATGAGCAGTTCTTC. It codes for CASSQVRVSRNEQFF.

The rearrangement links TRBV30 to TRBJ2-1, with D perhaps matching TRBD2 (6 bases). V dropped 2 bases and J dropped 9 bases, with 8 bases sitting between them. Germline V gives CDR1 GTSNPN, CDR2 SVGIG (reference sequence). This CDR3 is 11 amino acids long. CDR3 protein: CAWSRGSEQFF. CDR3 nucleotides: TGTGCCTGGAGTCGGGGGAGTGAGCAGTTCTTC. The variable domain in full, with the rest retrieved from reference TRBV30 and TRBJ2-1, is SQTIHQWPATLVQPVGSPLSLECTVEGTSNPNLYWYRQAAGRGLQLLFYSVGIGQISSEVPQNLSASRPQDRQFILSSKKLLLSDSGFYLCAWSRGSEQFFGPGTRLTVL.

The chain uses TRBV12-5 and TRBJ2-1; 10 nucleotides agree with TRBD2. The germline V gene encodes CDR1 LGHNT and CDR2 FRNRAP. The CDR3 covers 15 residues. After removal of 7 bases from V and 10 bases from J, the junction contained 13 bases not matched to a gene. The CDR3 region has the DNA TGTGCTAGTGCACCGGGACTAGCGAGGCCGGGAGAGCAGTTCTTC. Translation gives CASAPGLARPGEQFF.

The genes are TRBV28 and TRBJ1-5; 8 bases align to TRBD1. V lost 5 bases, J lost 2 bases, and 2 bases stayed unmatched. Germline assignment: CDR1 MDHEN and CDR2 SYDVKM. The CDR3 extends over 14 amino acids. This CDR3 reads CASSADRGNQPQHF. CDR3 bases: TGTGCCAGCAGTGCGGACAGGGGCAATCAGCCCCAGCATTTT.

This clone occurred once. The chain has TRBV6-5 and TRBJ2-3, with a possible D match to TRBD2 (7 bases). CDR1 MNHEY and CDR2 SVGAGI come from the germline V gene. Trimming stripped 5 bases from V and 6 bases from J, with 15 bases between. CDR3 size: 14 residues. DNA of the CDR3: TGTGCCAGCAGTAGGCGGGGGCAGGCCGATACGCAGTATTTT. Translating gives CASSRRGQADTQYF.

The chain carries TRBV5-4 and TRBJ2-3, with a tentative D call TRBD2 (7 bases). The CDR3 length is 14 residues. Germline V gives CDR1 SGHNT, CDR2 YYREEE (reference sequence). The V and J ends lost 7 bases and 6 bases respectively, with 18 bases between them. CDR3 in amino acids: CASERGRAVDTQYF. The CDR3, as DNA: TGTGCCAGCGAGAGGGGGAGGGCCGTGGATACGCAGTATTTT.

The chain carries TRBV9 and TRBJ2-2; no reliable D call. Trimming pared 3 bases from V and 0 bases from J, leaving 9 bases between. The germline gives CDR1 SGDLS, CDR2 YYNGEE. CDR3 length: 15 amino acids. CDR3 nucleotide sequence: TGTGCCAGCAGCGAACAGAACGCGAACACCGGGGAGCTGTTTTTT. It is translated as CASSEQNANTGELFF.

This clone has just one count. This chain joins TRBV3-1 (or the pseudogene TRBV3-2) and TRBJ2-7, with TRBD1 matching 7 bases. From germline, CDR1 is LGHDT and CDR2 YNNKEL (reference sequence). This CDR3 has 17 residues. V lost 0 bases and J lost 4; bases outside the gene matches: 12. CDR3 protein: CASSQESHTGESYEQYV. CDR3 bases: TGTGCCAGCAGCCAAGAAAGTCATACAGGGGAGAGTTACGAGCAGTACGTC.

V gene TRBV11-3 combines with J gene TRBJ2-1, with 8 bases lining up with TRBD2. Germline loops: CDR1 SGHNT, CDR2 YENEEA. V lost 5 bases, J lost 9 bases, and 12 bases stayed unmatched. The CDR3 has 15 residues. CDR3: CASSRSGSESSEQFF. The CDR3 region has the DNA TGTGCCAGCAGCCGGAGCGGGAGCGAGAGTAGTGAGCAGTTCTTC.

Only one count was recorded for this clone. This chain links TRBV2 with TRBJ2-5; tentative D call: TRBD2 (7 bases). V lost 7 bases and J 5 bases, leaving 14 bases between the germline ends. The CDR3 is made up of 13 amino acids. Germline V lookup: CDR1 SNHLY, CDR2 FYNNEI. In DNA form, the CDR3 reads TGTGCCAGCAATAAGGGGGGGATGGAGACCCAGTACTTC. Its translation is CASNKGGMETQYF.

The V and J genes are TRBV2 and TRBJ2-4, with TRBD1 matching over 9 bases. The CDR3 contains 16 residues. CDR1 is SNHLY and CDR2 is FYNNEI in the germline V gene. Unmatched junction bases numbered 6, after V lost 5 bases and J lost 1 base. CDR3 in DNA: TGTGCCAGCAGTCTACAGGGGGCGCTTGCCAAAAACATTCAGTACTTC. Its protein is CASSLQGALAKNIQYF.

To note about this clone: The identical CDR3 is also encoded by other nucleotide sequences in the sample. This rearrangement joins TRBV9 to TRBJ1-2; 9 bases map to TRBD1. Germline CDR1 is SGDLS and CDR2 is YYNGEE. V was pared by 4 bases and J by 2 bases, with 3 bases of the junction left unmatched. The CDR3 extends over 14 amino acids. This CDR3 reads CASSKGQGNYGYTF. The CDR3 DNA follows: TGTGCCAGCAGCAAAGGACAGGGGAACTATGGCTACACCTTC.

This chain uses TRBV6-5 with TRBJ1-2, with D perhaps matching TRBD1 (6 bases). Trimming stripped 6 bases from V and 3 bases from J, with 14 bases between. The CDR3 totals 14 residues. In germline, CDR1 is MNHEY, CDR2 SVGAGI. CDR3 in DNA: TGTGCCAGCAGAGGAGCGGGGGGCGACTATGGCTACACCTTC. Residues: CASRGAGGDYGYTF.

The J gene is TRBJ1-6, the V gene TRBV7-9; no firm D call. Trimming stripped 2 bases from V and 6 bases from J, with 14 bases between. The V gene's germline CDR1 is SEHNR and CDR2 FQNEAQ (reference sequence). The CDR3 has 16 amino acids. The CDR3 protein is CASSLSSEGGNSPLHF. For the CDR3, the DNA is TGTGCCAGCAGCTTAAGTAGTGAGGGCGGTAATTCACCCCTCCACTTT.

The chain recombines TRBV6-6 with TRBJ2-7; 14 bases map to TRBD2. Unmatched junction bases numbered 8, after V lost 5 bases and J lost 5 bases. The CDR3 has 16 amino acids. CDR1 and CDR2 (germline): MNHNY, SVGAGI (reference sequence). The CDR3 here is CASSRPGLAGENEQYF. The DNA of the CDR3 is TGTGCCAGCAGTCGACCGGGACTAGCGGGAGAGAACGAGCAGTACTTC.

The rearrangement links TRBV7-3 to TRBJ2-3; TRBD2 matches at 9 bases. Germline-derived CDR1 and CDR2 are SGHTA and FQGTGA. The trim removed 4 bases at V and 5 bases at J, leaving 7 bases unmatched. The CDR3 sequence is 15 residues long. The CDR3 nucleotides read TGTGCCAGCAGCTCGTTTAGCGGGAGTAAAGATACGCAGTATTTT. Translation gives CASSSFSGSKDTQYF.

The chain uses TRBV18 and TRBJ2-2, with TRBD2 identical over 8 bases. Germline V gives CDR1 KGHSH, CDR2 LQKENI. V lost 2 bases to trimming and J lost 1 base; unmatched junction nucleotides: 0. The CDR3 is made up of 15 amino acids. The CDR3 coding sequence is TGTGCCAGCTCACCAACTAGCGGGAACACCGGGGAGCTGTTTTTT. It yields the protein CASSPTSGNTGELFF.